These T cell receptor beta chains were read from a single sample in a study of blood T cell repertoires in COVID-19. Profiled with immunoSEQ multiplex PCR; TCRdb holds only in-frame clones, not every one. This sample has over 100,000 clones, with around nine tenths found just once. The sample taken for sequencing was peripheral blood. These receptors were taken from a man aged 60-69 years with COVID-19, enrolled during active disease. Each CDR3 is given with its conserved first and last residue. The D gene is left open where the match is weak. Some rows mark clone size as missing; the rest say once, few, many or name a class of expanded clone.

j_gene: TRBJ1-2; v_gene: TRBV7-9; abundance: .; d_gene: .; CDR3nt: TGTGCCAGCAGCTTAGACGGGATACGTGGCTACACCTTC; CDR3aa: CASSLDGIRGYTF
j_gene: TRBJ1-2; v_gene: TRBV28; abundance: .; d_gene: .; CDR3nt: TGTGCCAGCAGTTCACACAGGAACTATGGCTACACCTTC; CDR3aa: CASSSHRNYGYTF
j_gene: TRBJ2-1; v_gene: TRBV7-8; abundance: .; d_gene: TRBD2; CDR3nt: TGTGCCAGCAGCTTGGGACTAGGGCCCTCCAATGAGCAGTTCTTC; CDR3aa: CASSLGLGPSNEQFF
j_gene: TRBJ2-4; v_gene: TRBV19; abundance: .; d_gene: .; CDR3nt: TGTGCCAGCGGGGGAACACTAGCCAAAAACATTCAGTACTTC; CDR3aa: CASGGTLAKNIQYF
j_gene: TRBJ1-2; v_gene: TRBV28; abundance: .; d_gene: .; CDR3nt: TGTGCCAGCATCTCGGGCCCGCGGGATGGCTACACCTTC; CDR3aa: CASISGPRDGYTF
j_gene: TRBJ2-2; v_gene: TRBV5-4; abundance: .; d_gene: .; CDR3nt: TGTGCCAGCAGCTTGGGGCAGGGTAGCCGGGAGCTGTTTTTT; CDR3aa: CASSLGQGSRELFF
j_gene: TRBJ2-2; v_gene: TRBV30; abundance: .; d_gene: .; CDR3nt: TGTGCCTGGGGAAAGGGACAGAACACCGGGGAGCTGTTTTTT; CDR3aa: CAWGKGQNTGELFF
j_gene: TRBJ2-1; v_gene: TRBV10-1; abundance: .; d_gene: .; CDR3nt: TGCGCCAGCAGTGCTCGGGGGAGCTCCTACAATGAGCAGTTCTTC; CDR3aa: CASSARGSSYNEQFF
j_gene: TRBJ1-4; v_gene: TRBV4-2; abundance: .; d_gene: TRBD1; CDR3nt: TGTGCCAGCAGCCCCAGGGACAGGGTTAATGAAAAACTGTTTTTT; CDR3aa: CASSPRDRVNEKLFF
j_gene: TRBJ2-5; v_gene: TRBV11-2; abundance: .; d_gene: .; CDR3nt: TGTGCCAGCAGCTCCCTCGACAGGAGAGAAGAGACCCAGTACTTC; CDR3aa: CASSSLDRREETQYF
j_gene: TRBJ1-3; v_gene: TRBV9; abundance: .; d_gene: TRBD1; CDR3nt: TGTGCCAGCAGCGTAGGTTCGGGACAGGGGGCTCTCTCTGGAAACACCATATATTTT; CDR3aa: CASSVGSGQGALSGNTIYF
j_gene: TRBJ2-3; v_gene: TRBV29-1; abundance: .; d_gene: .; CDR3nt: TGCAGCGTTGTCGGAGATACGCAGTATTTT; CDR3aa: CSVVGDTQYF
j_gene: TRBJ2-2; v_gene: TRBV4-3; abundance: once; d_gene: TRBD2; CDR3nt: TGCGCCAGCAGCCTTAGCGGGGGGGCAATCGGGGAGCTGTTTTTT; CDR3aa: CASSLSGGAIGELFF
j_gene: TRBJ1-3; v_gene: TRBV11-2; abundance: .; d_gene: .; CDR3nt: TGTGCCAGCAGCTTAGATCGGGGGGGCCGGGGACTCTCTGGAAACACCATATATTTT; CDR3aa: CASSLDRGGRGLSGNTIYF
j_gene: TRBJ1-2; v_gene: TRBV27; abundance: .; d_gene: TRBD1; CDR3nt: TGTGCCAGCAGTTCCAGGGGGCGCGGCTATGGCTACACCTTC; CDR3aa: CASSSRGRGYGYTF
j_gene: TRBJ2-5; v_gene: TRBV25-1; abundance: .; d_gene: TRBD1; CDR3nt: TGTGCCAGCAGTGAACCCTCGGACAGGGGAGAGACCCAGTACTTC; CDR3aa: CASSEPSDRGETQYF
j_gene: TRBJ1-4; v_gene: TRBV28; abundance: once; d_gene: .; CDR3nt: TGTGCCAGCAGTCCCTCCGCAACTAATGAAAAACTGTTTTTT; CDR3aa: CASSPSATNEKLFF
j_gene: TRBJ1-4; v_gene: TRBV15; abundance: .; d_gene: .; CDR3nt: TGTGCCACCAGCAGGGGGGGACCGCAAGAAAAACTGTTTTTT; CDR3aa: CATSRGGPQEKLFF
j_gene: TRBJ1-2; v_gene: TRBV30; abundance: once; d_gene: TRBD1; CDR3nt: TGTGCCTTCAAAAGAGGGACAGGGGACTATGGCTACACCTTC; CDR3aa: CAFKRGTGDYGYTF
j_gene: TRBJ1-5; v_gene: TRBV19; abundance: .; d_gene: TRBD1; CDR3nt: TGTGCCAGTAGTATGGGGGGACAGTTCAATCAGCCCCAGCATTTT; CDR3aa: CASSMGGQFNQPQHF
j_gene: TRBJ1-2; v_gene: TRBV12-3/TRBV12-4; abundance: few; d_gene: .; CDR3nt: TGTGCCAGCAGTCCGACTACGGTCTATGGCTACACCTTC; CDR3aa: CASSPTTVYGYTF
j_gene: TRBJ1-6; v_gene: TRBV25-1; abundance: .; d_gene: .; CDR3nt: TGTGCCAGCAGTCTAGGGGGTGATAATTCACCCCTCCACTTT; CDR3aa: CASSLGGDNSPLHF
j_gene: TRBJ2-2; v_gene: TRBV28; abundance: once; d_gene: .; CDR3nt: TGTGCCAGCAGTATGCTCCCTAAGGAGACCGGGGAGCTGTTTTTT; CDR3aa: CASSMLPKETGELFF
j_gene: TRBJ1-4; v_gene: TRBV7-9; abundance: .; d_gene: TRBD1; CDR3nt: TGTGCCAGCAGCCCAGGGGGGTCCGCTCGGTCTAATGAAAAACTGTTTTTT; CDR3aa: CASSPGGSARSNEKLFF
j_gene: TRBJ2-3; v_gene: TRBV19; abundance: .; d_gene: TRBD2; CDR3nt: TGTGCCAGTATGAGCGGGACCTCCACAGATACGCAGTATTTT; CDR3aa: CASMSGTSTDTQYF
j_gene: TRBJ2-3; v_gene: TRBV19; abundance: .; d_gene: .; CDR3nt: TGTGCCAGTAGTATTTCGGGGTCAGATACGCAGTATTTT; CDR3aa: CASSISGSDTQYF
j_gene: TRBJ2-2; v_gene: TRBV7-9; abundance: .; d_gene: TRBD2; CDR3nt: TGTGCCAGCAGCTTACTTAAGGGGCTAGCGGGGAGTAACACCGGGGAGCTGTTTTTT; CDR3aa: CASSLLKGLAGSNTGELFF
j_gene: TRBJ1-6; v_gene: TRBV7-8; abundance: .; d_gene: .; CDR3nt: TGTGCCAGCAGCTTTTGGGAGAGGGCTCAACATTCACCCCTCAACTTT; CDR3aa: CASSFWERAQHSPLNF
j_gene: TRBJ1-6; v_gene: TRBV11-3; abundance: .; d_gene: .; CDR3nt: TGTGCCAGCAGCTTAGGGAGTCAGAATTCACCCCTCCACTTT; CDR3aa: CASSLGSQNSPLHF
j_gene: TRBJ1-1; v_gene: TRBV6-5; abundance: .; d_gene: .; CDR3nt: TGTGCCAGCACAGGGGTGTGGACTGAAGCTTTCTTT; CDR3aa: CASTGVWTEAFF
j_gene: TRBJ2-1; v_gene: TRBV3-1/TRBV3-2; abundance: .; d_gene: .; CDR3nt: TGTGCCAGCAGCCAGGTCAGGTCGAGCTCCTACAATGAGCAGTTCTTC; CDR3aa: CASSQVRSSSYNEQFF
j_gene: TRBJ1-3; v_gene: TRBV12-5; abundance: .; d_gene: .; CDR3nt: TGTGCTAGTGGTGCCCGGGGGGCTGGAAACACCATATATTTT; CDR3aa: CASGARGAGNTIYF
j_gene: TRBJ2-7; v_gene: TRBV5-6; abundance: few; d_gene: .; CDR3nt: TGTGCCAGCAGCTTGGGACACTCGGTTTTACGAGAGCAGTACTTC; CDR3aa: CASSLGHSVLREQYF
j_gene: TRBJ1-5; v_gene: TRBV10-2; abundance: .; d_gene: .; CDR3nt: TGCGCCAGCAGTGAGCAGGGAAATCAGCCCCAGCATTTT; CDR3aa: CASSEQGNQPQHF
j_gene: TRBJ1-4; v_gene: TRBV6-5; abundance: once; d_gene: .; CDR3nt: TGTGCCAGCAGTTCGCCAGGGATCGTAGGTGAAAAACTGTTTTTT; CDR3aa: CASSSPGIVGEKLFF
j_gene: TRBJ1-4; v_gene: TRBV7-2; abundance: .; d_gene: .; CDR3nt: TGTGCCAGCAGCCCACGGGGGGGTCAGGGGAGTGAAAAACTGTTTTTT; CDR3aa: CASSPRGGQGSEKLFF
j_gene: TRBJ2-7; v_gene: TRBV12-3/TRBV12-4; abundance: .; d_gene: .; CDR3nt: TGTGCCAGCAGCTACGACAGCCACGAGCAGTACTTC; CDR3aa: CASSYDSHEQYF
j_gene: TRBJ1-1; v_gene: TRBV6-6; abundance: .; d_gene: TRBD1; CDR3nt: TGTGCCAGCAGTCTACCGACCCCCACAGGGGATAACACTGAAGCTTTCTTT; CDR3aa: CASSLPTPTGDNTEAFF
j_gene: TRBJ2-3; v_gene: TRBV4-3; abundance: .; d_gene: TRBD2; CDR3nt: TGCGCCAGCAGCCAAAGCGGGGCGGGCACAGATACGCAGTATTTT; CDR3aa: CASSQSGAGTDTQYF
j_gene: TRBJ2-5; v_gene: TRBV4-1; abundance: .; d_gene: TRBD1; CDR3nt: TGCGCCAGCAGCCAAGATCCTCCGGGACAGGTCCAAGAGACCCAGTACTTC; CDR3aa: CASSQDPPGQVQETQYF
j_gene: TRBJ2-2; v_gene: TRBV6-2/TRBV6-3; abundance: .; d_gene: TRBD1; CDR3nt: TGTGCCAGCAGTTACCTCGGACAGGGGGCGAACACCGGGGAGCTGTTTTTT; CDR3aa: CASSYLGQGANTGELFF
j_gene: TRBJ1-6; v_gene: TRBV11-2; abundance: .; d_gene: .; CDR3nt: TGTGCCAGCAGCTTAGGGGCGAAAAATTCACCCCTCCACTTT; CDR3aa: CASSLGAKNSPLHF
j_gene: TRBJ2-7; v_gene: TRBV6-6; abundance: .; d_gene: .; CDR3nt: TGTGCCACCCGGACAGCCTACGAGCAGTACTTC; CDR3aa: CATRTAYEQYF
j_gene: TRBJ1-5; v_gene: TRBV9; abundance: few; d_gene: TRBD1; CDR3nt: TGTGCCAGCAGCGTAGGCAGACAGGGGCAGCCCCAGCATTTT; CDR3aa: CASSVGRQGQPQHF